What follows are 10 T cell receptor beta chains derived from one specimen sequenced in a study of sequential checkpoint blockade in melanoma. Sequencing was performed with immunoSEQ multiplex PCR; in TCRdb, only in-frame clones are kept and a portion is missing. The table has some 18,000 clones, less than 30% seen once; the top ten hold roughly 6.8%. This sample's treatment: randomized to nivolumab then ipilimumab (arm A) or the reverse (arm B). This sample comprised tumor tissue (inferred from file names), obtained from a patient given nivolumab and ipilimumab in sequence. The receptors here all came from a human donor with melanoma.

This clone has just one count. This CDR3 is CASSLDLTSTDTQYF. The DNA of the CDR3 is TGCGCCAGCAGCTTGGACCTAACTAGCACAGATACGCAGTATTTT. The chain combines TRBV5-1 with TRBJ2-3; D is uncertain. Germline CDR1 SGHRS, CDR2 YFSETQ. The V end lost 0 bases, the J end lost 0 bases, and 8 bases lay between the germline ends. This CDR3 spans 15 amino acids.

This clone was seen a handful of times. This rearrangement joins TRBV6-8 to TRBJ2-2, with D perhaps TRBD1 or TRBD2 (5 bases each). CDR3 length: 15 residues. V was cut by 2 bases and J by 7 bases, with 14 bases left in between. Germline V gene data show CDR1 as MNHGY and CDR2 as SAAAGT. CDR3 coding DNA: TGTGCCAGCAGTTACCCGAGAGGGGTCGGCGGGGAGCTGTTTTTT. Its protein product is CASSYPRGVGGELFF.

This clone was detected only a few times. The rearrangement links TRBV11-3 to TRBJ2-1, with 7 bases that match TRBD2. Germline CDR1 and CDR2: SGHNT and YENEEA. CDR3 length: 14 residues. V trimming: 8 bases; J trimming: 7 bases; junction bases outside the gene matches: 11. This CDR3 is CASGAGGSLNEQFF. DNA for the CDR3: TGTGCCAGCGGGGCGGGCGGGAGTCTAAATGAGCAGTTCTTC.

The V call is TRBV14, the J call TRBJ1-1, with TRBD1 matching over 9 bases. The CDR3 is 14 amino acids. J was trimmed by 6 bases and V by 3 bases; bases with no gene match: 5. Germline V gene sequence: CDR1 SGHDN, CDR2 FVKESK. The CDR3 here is CASSQTGGFSEAFF. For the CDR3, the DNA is TGTGCCAGCAGCCAGACAGGGGGATTTTCTGAAGCTTTCTTT.

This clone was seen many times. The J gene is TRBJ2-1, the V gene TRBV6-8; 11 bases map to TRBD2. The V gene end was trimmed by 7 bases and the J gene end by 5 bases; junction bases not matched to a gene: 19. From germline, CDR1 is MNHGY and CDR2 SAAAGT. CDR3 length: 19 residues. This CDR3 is CASNPLAGDSSQRNNEQFF. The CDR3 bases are TGTGCCAGCAACCCACTAGCGGGGGACTCTTCCCAGAGGAACAATGAGCAGTTCTTC.

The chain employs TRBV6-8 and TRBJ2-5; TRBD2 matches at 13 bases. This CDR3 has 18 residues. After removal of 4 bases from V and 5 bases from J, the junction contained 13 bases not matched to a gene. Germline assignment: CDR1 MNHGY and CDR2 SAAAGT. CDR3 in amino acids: CASSSLSRLAGGRETQYF. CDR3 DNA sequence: TGTGCCAGCAGTTCTCTCTCACGACTAGCGGGAGGACGGGAGACCCAGTACTTC.

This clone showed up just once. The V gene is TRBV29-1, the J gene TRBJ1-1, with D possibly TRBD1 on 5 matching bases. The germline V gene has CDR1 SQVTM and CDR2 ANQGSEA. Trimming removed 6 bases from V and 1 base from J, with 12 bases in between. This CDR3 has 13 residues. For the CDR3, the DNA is TGCAGCGTCGGGGAGGGGTCGAACACTGAAGCTTTCTTT. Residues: CSVGEGSNTEAFF.

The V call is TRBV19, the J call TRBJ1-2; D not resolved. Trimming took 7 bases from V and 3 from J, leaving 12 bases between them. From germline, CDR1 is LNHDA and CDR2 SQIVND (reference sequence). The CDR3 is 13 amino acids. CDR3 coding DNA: TGTGCCAGTAAGCAGGTTTTTGACTATGGCTACACCTTC. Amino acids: CASKQVFDYGYTF.

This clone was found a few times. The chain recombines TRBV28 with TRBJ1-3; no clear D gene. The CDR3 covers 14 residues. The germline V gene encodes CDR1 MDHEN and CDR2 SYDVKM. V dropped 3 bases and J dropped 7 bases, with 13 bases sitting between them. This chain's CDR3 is CASSLPDGRNTIYF. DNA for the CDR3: TGTGCCAGCAGTTTGCCCGATGGAAGGAACACCATATATTTT.

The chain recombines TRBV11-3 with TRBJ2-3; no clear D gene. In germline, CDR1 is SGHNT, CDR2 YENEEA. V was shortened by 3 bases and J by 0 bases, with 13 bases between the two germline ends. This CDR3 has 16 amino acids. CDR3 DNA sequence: TGTGCCAGCAGCTTTGCCCCCGGACCTAGCACAGATACGCAGTATTTT. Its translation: CASSFAPGPSTDTQYF.